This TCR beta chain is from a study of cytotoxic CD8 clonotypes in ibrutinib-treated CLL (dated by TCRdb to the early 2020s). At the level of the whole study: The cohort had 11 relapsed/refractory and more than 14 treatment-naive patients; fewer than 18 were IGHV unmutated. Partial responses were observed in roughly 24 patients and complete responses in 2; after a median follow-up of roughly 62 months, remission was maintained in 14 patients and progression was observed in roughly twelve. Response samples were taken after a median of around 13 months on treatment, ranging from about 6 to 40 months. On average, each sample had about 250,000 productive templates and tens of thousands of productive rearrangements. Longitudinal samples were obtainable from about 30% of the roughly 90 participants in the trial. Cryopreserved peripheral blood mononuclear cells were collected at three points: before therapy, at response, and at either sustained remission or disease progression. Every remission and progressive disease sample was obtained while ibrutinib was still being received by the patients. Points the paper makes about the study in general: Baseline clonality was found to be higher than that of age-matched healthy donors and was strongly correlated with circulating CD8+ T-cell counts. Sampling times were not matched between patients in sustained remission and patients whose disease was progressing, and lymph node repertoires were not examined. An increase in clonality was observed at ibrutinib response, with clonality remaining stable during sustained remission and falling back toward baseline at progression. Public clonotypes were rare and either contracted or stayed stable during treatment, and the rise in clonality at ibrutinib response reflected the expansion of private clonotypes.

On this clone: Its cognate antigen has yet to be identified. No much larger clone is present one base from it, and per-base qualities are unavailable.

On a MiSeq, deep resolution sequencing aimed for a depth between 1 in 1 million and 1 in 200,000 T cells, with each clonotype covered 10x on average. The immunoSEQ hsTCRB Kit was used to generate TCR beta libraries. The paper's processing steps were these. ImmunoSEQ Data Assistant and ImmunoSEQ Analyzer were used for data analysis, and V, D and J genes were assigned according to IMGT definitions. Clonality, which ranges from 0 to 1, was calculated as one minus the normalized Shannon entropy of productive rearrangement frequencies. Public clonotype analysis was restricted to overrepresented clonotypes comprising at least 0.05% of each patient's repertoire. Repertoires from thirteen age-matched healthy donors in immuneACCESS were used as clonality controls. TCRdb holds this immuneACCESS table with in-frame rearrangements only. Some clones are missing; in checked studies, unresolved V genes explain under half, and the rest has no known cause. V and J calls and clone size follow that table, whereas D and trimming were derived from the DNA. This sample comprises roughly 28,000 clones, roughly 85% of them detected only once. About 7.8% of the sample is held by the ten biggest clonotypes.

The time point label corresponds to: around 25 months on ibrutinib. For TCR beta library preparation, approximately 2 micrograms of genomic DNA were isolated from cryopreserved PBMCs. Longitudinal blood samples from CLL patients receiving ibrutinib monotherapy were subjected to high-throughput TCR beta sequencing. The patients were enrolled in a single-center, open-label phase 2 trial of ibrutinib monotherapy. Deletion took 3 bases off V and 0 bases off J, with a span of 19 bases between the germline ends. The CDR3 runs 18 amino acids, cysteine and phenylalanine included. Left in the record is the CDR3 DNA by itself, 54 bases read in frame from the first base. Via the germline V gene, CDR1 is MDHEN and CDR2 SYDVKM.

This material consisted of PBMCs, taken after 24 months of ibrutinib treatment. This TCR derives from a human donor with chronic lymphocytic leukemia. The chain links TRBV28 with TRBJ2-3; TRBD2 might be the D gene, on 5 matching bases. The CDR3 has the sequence CASSFPGGGRGSTDTQYF. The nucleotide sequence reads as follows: TGTGCCAGCAGTTTCCCAGGTGGAGGACGAGGTAGCACAGATACGCAGTATTTT.